This T cell receptor beta chain was recovered during a study of technical replicates of blood from several donors. This CDR3 spans 13 amino acids. V lost 5 bases and J lost 3; bases outside the gene matches: 3. The germline CDR1 and CDR2 sequences are SGHAT and FQNNGV. Sequencing was performed with immunoSEQ multiplex PCR; in TCRdb, only in-frame clones are kept and a portion is missing. The table shows more than 65,000 clones, with about nine tenths occurring only once. Material for sequencing was T cells isolated from PBMCs. This receptor was identified in a human donor in good health. Some clones in this sample may be carry-over from other donors' samples. This sequence joins TRBV11-2 and TRBJ2-5, with 7 bases that match TRBD1. The CDR3 nucleotides are TGTGCCAGCAGCCAGGGGACAGAAGAGACCCAGTACTTC. This encodes CASSQGTEETQYF.